Below, one T cell receptor beta chain is given with its context. This entry comes from a study of technical replicates of blood from a handful of donors. Some clones are missing from TCRdb's copy, which holds only in-frame ones; the method was immunoSEQ multiplex PCR. This sample carries approximately 82,000 clones, around nine tenths of them seen once, and the ten largest clones take under 0.3%. The origin of this receptor is a human donor in good health. The specimen sequenced was T cells isolated from PBMCs.

The CDR3 sequence: CASSPAAGTIYF. The CDR3 DNA reads as TGTGCCAGCAGCCCCGCGGCGGGCACCATATATTTT. The chain is built from TRBV5-4 and TRBJ1-3, with unresolved D. CDR1 is SGHNT, CDR2 YYREEE, per germline (reference sequence). The CDR3 loop spans 12 amino acids. Trimming shortened V by 4 bases and J by 9 bases, and 11 bases separated the two germline ends.